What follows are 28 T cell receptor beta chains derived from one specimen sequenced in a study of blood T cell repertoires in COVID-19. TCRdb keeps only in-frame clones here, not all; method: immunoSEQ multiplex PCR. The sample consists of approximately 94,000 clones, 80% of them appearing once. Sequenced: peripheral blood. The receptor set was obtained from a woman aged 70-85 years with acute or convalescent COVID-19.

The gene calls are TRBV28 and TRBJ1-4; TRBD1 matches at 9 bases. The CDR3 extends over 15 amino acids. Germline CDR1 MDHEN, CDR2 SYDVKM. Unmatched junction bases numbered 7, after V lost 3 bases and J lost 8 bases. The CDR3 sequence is CASSFTGGGGEKLFF. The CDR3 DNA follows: TGTGCCAGCAGTTTTACAGGGGGCGGGGGAGAAAAACTGTTTTTT.

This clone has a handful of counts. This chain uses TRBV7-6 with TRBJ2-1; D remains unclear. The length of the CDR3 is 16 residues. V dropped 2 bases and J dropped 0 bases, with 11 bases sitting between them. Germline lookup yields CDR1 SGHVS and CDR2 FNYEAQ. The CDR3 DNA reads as TGTGCCAGCAGCTTATTAGTCCTTAGCTCCTACAATGAGCAGTTCTTC. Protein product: CASSLLVLSSYNEQFF.

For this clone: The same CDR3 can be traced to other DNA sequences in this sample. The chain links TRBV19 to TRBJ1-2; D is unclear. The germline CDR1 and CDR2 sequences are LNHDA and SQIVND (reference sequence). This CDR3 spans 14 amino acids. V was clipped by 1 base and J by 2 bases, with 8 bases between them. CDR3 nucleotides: TGTGCCAGTAGTATAGGTCGCAGGAACTATGGCTACACCTTC. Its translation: CASSIGRRNYGYTF.

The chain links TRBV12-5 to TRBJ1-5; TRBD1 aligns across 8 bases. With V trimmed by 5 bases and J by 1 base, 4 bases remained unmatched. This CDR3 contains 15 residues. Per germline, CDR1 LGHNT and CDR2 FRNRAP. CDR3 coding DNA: TGTGCTAGTGGTAGCGGGACAGGCAGCAATCAGCCCCAGCATTTT. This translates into CASGSGTGSNQPQHF.

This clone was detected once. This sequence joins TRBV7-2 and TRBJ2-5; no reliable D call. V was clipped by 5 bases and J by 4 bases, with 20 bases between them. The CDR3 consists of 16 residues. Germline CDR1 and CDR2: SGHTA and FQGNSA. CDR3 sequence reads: CASSPQVGSHPETQYF. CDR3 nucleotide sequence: TGTGCCAGCAGCCCCCAGGTGGGTTCCCATCCAGAGACCCAGTACTTC. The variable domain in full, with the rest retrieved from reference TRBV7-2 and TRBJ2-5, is GAGVSQSPSNKVTEKGKDVELRCDPISGHTALYWYRQSLGQGLEFLIYFQGNSAPDKSGLPSDRFSAERTGGSVSTLTIQRTQQEDSAVYLCASSPQVGSHPETQYFGPGTRLLVL.

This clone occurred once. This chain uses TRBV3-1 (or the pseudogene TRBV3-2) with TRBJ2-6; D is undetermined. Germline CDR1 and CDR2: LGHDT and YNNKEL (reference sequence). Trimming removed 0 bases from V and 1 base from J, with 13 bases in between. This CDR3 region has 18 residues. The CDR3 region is CASSQEGIRLSGANVLTF. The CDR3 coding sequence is TGTGCCAGCAGCCAAGAGGGCATTAGGTTATCTGGGGCCAACGTCCTGACTTTC.

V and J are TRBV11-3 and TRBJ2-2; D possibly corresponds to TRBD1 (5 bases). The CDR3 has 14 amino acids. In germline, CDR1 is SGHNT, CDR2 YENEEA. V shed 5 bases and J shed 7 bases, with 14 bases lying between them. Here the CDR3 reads CASSQVREGGELFF. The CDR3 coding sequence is TGTGCCAGCAGCCAGGTCAGGGAAGGCGGGGAGCTGTTTTTT. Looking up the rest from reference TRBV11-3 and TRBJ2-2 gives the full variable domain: EAGVVQSPRYKIIEKKQPVAFWCNPISGHNTLYWYLQNLGQGPELLIRYENEEAVDDSQLPKDRFSAERLKGVDSTLKIQPAELGDSAVYLCASSQVREGGELFFGEGSRLTVL.

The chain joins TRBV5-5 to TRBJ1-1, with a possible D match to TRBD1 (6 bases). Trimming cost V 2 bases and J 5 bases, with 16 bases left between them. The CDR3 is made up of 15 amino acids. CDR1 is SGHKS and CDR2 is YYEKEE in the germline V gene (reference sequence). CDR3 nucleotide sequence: TGTGCCAGCAGCTTTGGATTAAACAGGGATACTGAAGCTTTCTTT. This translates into CASSFGLNRDTEAFF.

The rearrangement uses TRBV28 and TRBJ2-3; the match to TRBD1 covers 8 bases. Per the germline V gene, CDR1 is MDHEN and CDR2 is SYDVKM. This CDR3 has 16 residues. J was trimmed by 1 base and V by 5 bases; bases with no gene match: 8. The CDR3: CASSLTRDRRTDTQYF. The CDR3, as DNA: TGTGCCAGCAGTCTGACTCGGGACAGGCGCACAGATACGCAGTATTTT. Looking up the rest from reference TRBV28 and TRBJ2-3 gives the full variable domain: DVKVTQSSRYLVKRTGEKVFLECVQDMDHENMFWYRQDPGLGLRLIYFSYDVKMKEKGDIPEGYSVSREKKERFSLILESASTNQTSMYLCASSLTRDRRTDTQYFGPGTRLTVL.

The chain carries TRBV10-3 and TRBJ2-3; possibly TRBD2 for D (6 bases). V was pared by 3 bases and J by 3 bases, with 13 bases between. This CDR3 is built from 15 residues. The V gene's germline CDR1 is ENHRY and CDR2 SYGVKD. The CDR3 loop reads CAISDTTRRTDTQYF. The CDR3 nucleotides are TGTGCCATCAGTGATACGACTAGAAGAACAGATACGCAGTATTTT.

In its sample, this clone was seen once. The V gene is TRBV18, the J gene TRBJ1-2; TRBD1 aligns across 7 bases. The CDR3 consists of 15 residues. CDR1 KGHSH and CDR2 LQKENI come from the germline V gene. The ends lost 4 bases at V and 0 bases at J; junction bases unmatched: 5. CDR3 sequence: CASSQQGNSNYGYTF. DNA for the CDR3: TGTGCCAGCTCACAACAGGGGAACTCTAACTATGGCTACACCTTC.

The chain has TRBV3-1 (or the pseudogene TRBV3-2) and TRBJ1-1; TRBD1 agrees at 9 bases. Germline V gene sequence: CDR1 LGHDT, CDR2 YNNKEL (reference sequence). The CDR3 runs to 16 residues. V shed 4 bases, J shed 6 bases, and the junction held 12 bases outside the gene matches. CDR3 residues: CASSPRTGAELAEAFF. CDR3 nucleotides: TGTGCCAGCAGCCCCCGGACAGGGGCTGAACTTGCTGAAGCTTTCTTT.

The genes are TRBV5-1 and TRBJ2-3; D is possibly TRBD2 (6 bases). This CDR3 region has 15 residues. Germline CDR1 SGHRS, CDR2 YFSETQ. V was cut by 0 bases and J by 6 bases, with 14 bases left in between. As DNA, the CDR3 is TGCGCCAGCAGCTTGGAATCCGGGGGATTGGATACGCAGTATTTT. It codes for CASSLESGGLDTQYF.

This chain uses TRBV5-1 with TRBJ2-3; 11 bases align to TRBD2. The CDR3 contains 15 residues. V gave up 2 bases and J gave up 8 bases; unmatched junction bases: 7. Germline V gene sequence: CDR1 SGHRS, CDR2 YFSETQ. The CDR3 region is CASSFSSGGIGTQYF. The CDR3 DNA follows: TGCGCCAGCAGCTTTTCTAGCGGGGGGATTGGTACGCAGTATTTT.

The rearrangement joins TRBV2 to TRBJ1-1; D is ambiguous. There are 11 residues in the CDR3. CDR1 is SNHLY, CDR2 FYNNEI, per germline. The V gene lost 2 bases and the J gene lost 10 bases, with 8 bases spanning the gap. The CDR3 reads CASSESSVAFF. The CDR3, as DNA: TGTGCCAGCAGTGAATCGAGCGTAGCTTTCTTT.

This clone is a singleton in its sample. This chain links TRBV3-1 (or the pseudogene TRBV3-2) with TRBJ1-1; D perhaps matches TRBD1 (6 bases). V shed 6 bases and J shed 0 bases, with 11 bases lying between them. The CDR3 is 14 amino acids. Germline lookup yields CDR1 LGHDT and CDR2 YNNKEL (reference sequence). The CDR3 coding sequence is TGTGCCAGCAGAGAGGACAGCATGAACACTGAAGCTTTCTTT. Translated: CASREDSMNTEAFF.

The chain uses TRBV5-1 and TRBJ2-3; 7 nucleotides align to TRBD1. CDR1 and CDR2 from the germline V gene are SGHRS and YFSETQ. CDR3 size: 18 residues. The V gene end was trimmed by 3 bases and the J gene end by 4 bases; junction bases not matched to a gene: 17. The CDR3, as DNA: TGCGCCAGCAGCTACGATTATTCTGGGACAGCCGGGGCAGATACGCAGTATTTT. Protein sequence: CASSYDYSGTAGADTQYF.

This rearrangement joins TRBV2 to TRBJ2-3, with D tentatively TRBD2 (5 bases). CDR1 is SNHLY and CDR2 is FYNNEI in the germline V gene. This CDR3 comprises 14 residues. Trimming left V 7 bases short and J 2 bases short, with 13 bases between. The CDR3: CASKLTTTTDTQYF. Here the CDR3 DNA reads TGTGCCAGCAAGTTGACTACCACCACAGATACGCAGTATTTT.

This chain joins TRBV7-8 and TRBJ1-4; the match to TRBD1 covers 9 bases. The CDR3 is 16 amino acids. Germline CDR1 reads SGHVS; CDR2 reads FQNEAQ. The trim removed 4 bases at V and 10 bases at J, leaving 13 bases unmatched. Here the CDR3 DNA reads TGTGCCAGCAGCTCGCTCGCCACAGGGGGCGAGGTAAAACTGTTTTTT. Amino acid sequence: CASSSLATGGEVKLFF. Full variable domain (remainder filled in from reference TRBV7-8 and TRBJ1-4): GAGVSQSPRYKVAKRGQDVALRCDPISGHVSLFWYQQALGQGPEFLTYFQNEAQLDKSGLPSDRFFAERPEGSVSTLKIQRTQQEDSAVYLCASSSLATGGEVKLFFGSGTQLSVL.

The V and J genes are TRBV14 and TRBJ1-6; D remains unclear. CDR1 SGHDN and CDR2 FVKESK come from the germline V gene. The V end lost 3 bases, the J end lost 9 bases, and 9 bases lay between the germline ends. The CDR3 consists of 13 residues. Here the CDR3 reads CASSQVRSSPLHF. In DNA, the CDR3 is TGTGCCAGCAGCCAGGTTCGGAGTTCACCCCTCCACTTT.

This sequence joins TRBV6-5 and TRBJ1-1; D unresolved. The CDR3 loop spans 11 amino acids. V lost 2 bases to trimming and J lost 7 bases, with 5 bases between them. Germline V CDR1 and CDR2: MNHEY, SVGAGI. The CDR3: CASSYLNEAFF. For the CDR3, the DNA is TGTGCCAGCAGTTACCTAAATGAAGCTTTCTTT.

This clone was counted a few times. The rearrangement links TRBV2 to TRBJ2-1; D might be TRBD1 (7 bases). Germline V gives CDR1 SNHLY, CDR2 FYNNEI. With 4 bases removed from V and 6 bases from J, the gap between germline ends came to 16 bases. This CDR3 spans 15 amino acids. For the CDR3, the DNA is TGTGCCAGCAGTGTTGTCAGGGGGGACGTCAATGAGCAGTTCTTC. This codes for CASSVVRGDVNEQFF.

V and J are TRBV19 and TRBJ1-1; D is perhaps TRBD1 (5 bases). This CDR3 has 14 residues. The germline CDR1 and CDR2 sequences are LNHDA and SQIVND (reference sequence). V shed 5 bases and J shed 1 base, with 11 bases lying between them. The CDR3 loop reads CASSPETANTEAFF. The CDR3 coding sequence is TGTGCCAGTAGTCCCGAGACAGCGAACACTGAAGCTTTCTTT.

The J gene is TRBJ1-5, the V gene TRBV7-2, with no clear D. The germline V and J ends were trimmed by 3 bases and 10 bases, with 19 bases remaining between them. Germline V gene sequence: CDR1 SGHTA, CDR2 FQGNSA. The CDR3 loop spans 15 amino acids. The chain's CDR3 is CASSFGTLFGVPQHF. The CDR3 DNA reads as TGTGCCAGCAGCTTCGGTACTCTCTTTGGAGTCCCCCAGCATTTT. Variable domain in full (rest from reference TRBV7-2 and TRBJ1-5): GAGVSQSPSNKVTEKGKDVELRCDPISGHTALYWYRQSLGQGLEFLIYFQGNSAPDKSGLPSDRFSAERTGGSVSTLTIQRTQQEDSAVYLCASSFGTLFGVPQHFGDGTRLSIL.

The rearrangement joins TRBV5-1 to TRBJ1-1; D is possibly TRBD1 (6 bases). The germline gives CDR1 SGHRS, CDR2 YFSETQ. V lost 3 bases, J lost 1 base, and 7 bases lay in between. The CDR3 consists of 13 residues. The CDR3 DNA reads TGCGCCAGCAGCTCACAGGGGAACACTGAAGCTTTCTTT. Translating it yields CASSSQGNTEAFF.

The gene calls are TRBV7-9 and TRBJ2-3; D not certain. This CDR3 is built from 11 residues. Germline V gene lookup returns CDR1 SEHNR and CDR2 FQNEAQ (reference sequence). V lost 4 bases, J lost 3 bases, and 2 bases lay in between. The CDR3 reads CASSSTDTQYF. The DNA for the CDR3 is TGTGCCAGCAGCTCTACAGATACGCAGTATTTT.

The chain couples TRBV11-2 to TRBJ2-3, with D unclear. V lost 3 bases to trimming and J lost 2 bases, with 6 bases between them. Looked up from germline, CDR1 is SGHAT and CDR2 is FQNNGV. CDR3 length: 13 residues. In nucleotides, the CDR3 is TGTGCCAGCAGCTTTAGCCTCACAGATACGCAGTATTTT. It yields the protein CASSFSLTDTQYF.

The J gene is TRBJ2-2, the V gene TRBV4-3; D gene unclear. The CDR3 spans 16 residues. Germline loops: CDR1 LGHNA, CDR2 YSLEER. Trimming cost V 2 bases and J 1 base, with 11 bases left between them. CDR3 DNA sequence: TGCGCCAGCAGCCAACCGGTCAACAGGAACACCGGGGAGCTGTTTTTT. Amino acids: CASSQPVNRNTGELFF.